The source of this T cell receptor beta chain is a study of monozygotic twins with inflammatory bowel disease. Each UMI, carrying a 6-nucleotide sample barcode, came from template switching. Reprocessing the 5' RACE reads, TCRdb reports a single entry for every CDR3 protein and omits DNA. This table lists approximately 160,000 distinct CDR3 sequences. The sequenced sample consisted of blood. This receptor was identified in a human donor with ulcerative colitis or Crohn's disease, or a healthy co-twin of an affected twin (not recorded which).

The CDR3 is CSVAAGGNQPQHF. The chain combines TRBV29-1 with TRBJ1-5; TCRdb gives TRBD1 as the D gene, but with no DNA this cannot be confirmed. This CDR3 has 13 amino acids. Germline CDR1 reads SQVTM; CDR2 reads ANQGSEA.